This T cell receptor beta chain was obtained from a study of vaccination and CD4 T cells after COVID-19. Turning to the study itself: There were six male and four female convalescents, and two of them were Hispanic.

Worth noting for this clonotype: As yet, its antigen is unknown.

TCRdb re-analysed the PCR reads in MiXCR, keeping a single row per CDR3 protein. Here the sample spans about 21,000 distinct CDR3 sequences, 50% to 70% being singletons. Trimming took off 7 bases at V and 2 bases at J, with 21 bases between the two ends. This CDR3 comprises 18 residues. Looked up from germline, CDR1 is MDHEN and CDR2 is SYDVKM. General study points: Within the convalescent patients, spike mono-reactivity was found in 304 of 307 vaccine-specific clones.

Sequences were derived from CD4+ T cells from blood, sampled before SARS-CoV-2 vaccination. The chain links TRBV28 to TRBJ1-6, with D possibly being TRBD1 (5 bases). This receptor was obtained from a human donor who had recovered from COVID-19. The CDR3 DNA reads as TGTGCCAGCATGGTGGGGTATCAGGGAGGAACCTATAATTCACCCCTCCACTTT. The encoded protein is CASMVGYQGGTYNSPLHF. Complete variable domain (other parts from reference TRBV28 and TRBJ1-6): DVKVTQSSRYLVKRTGEKVFLECVQDMDHENMFWYRQDPGLGLRLIYFSYDVKMKEKGDIPEGYSVSREKKERFSLILESASTNQTSMYLCASMVGYQGGTYNSPLHFGNGTRLTVT.